The T cell receptor (beta chain) described here comes from a study of blood T cell repertoires in COVID-19. Study information: The samples span acute and convalescent COVID-19 from the United States, Italy and Spain. In each case, the material was cDNA or gDNA derived from T cells, B-cell-depleted T cells, or PBMCs.

In the original workflow: Amplification from reference gene primers served as the basis for estimated nucleated cell counts. The protocol was immunoSEQ multiplex PCR, while the TCRdb copy is restricted to in-frame clones and leaves out a portion. The DNA was the basis for D and trimming; V, J and clone size are from that table. The repertoire holds 40,000 to 45,000 clones, with approximately 71% as singletons. Trimming at V came to 5 bases and at J to 1 base, leaving 6 bases not matched to a gene. The CDR3 is 16 amino acids. The germline CDR1 and CDR2 sequences are SGHVS and FQNEAQ. This TCR was recovered from a man older than 75 with acute or convalescent COVID-19. This chain joins TRBV7-8 and TRBJ1-5, with TRBD1 matching over 9 bases. Sequenced: peripheral blood. The CDR3 protein is CASSPIDRGSNQPQHF. CDR3 bases: TGTGCCAGCAGCCCAATCGACAGGGGGAGCAATCAGCCCCAGCATTTT.